Presented here are 3 T cell receptor beta chains from one specimen sequenced in a study of Graves' ophthalmopathy and Graves' hyperthyroidism. The TCR beta CDR3 regions underwent amplification from RNA transcripts. HTBI primers served in a first-round RT-PCR, which a second-round multiplex PCR followed. TCRdb used MiXCR to reprocess the multiplex PCR reads, holding one entry per CDR3 protein. The repertoire holds hundreds of thousands of distinct CDR3 sequences, over 20% seen once, with approximately 7% in the top ten. The sequenced material came from peripheral blood. All receptors come from a woman between 18 and 30 years old with stable Graves' hyperthyroidism. Some clones in this sample may be carry-over from other donors' samples.

This chain links TRBV30 with TRBJ1-1; no definite D call. Germline CDR1 reads GTSNPN; CDR2 reads SVGIG (reference sequence). The CDR3 runs to 11 residues. V gave up 2 bases and J gave up 8 bases, with 9 bases separating them. CDR3 in DNA: TGTGCCTGGAGTTCGACAACAGAAGCTTTCTTT. Translated: CAWSSTTEAFF.

There are many counts of this clonotype. The chain is built from TRBV2 and TRBJ2-5; 9 bases map to TRBD2. Germline CDR1 is SNHLY and CDR2 is FYNNEI. Trimming at V came to 0 bases and at J to 2 bases, leaving 4 bases not matched to a gene. This CDR3 comprises 16 residues. CDR3 coding DNA: TGTGCCAGCAGTGAAGCCCAAGCGGGGGGACAAGAGACCCAGTACTTC. This translates into CASSEAQAGGQETQYF.

This clonotype has just a few counts. As DNA, the CDR3 is TGCGCCAGCAGCTCTCCCCCGGGTCCCCAAGAGACCCAGTACTTC. Protein sequence: CASSSPPGPQETQYF. The V and J genes are TRBV5-1 and TRBJ2-5, with no clear D. Germline V gene lookup returns CDR1 SGHRS and CDR2 YFSETQ. CDR3 size: 15 residues. V was pared by 3 bases and J by 1 base, with 13 bases between.